The present TCR beta chain was sequenced within a study of cytomegalovirus exposure and HLA in healthy donors. The PCR was carried out with 60 Vbeta primers and 13 Jbeta primers. The data were produced by immunoSEQ multiplex PCR, yet TCRdb's version contains in-frame clones alone and is incomplete. The table lists 150,000 to 200,000 clones, about 10% of them singletons. With 5 bases removed from V and 5 bases from J, the gap between germline ends came to 15 bases. CDR3 length: 14 amino acids. The germline CDR1 and CDR2 sequences are MNHEY and SMNVEV (reference sequence). The receptor comes from a woman in her twenties or thirties in good health and CMV-seropositive. Sequencing was carried out using PBMCs. The chain employs TRBV27 and TRBJ2-5; D uncertain. CDR3 amino acids: CASSPGSWVETQYF. In DNA form, the CDR3 reads TGTGCCAGCAGTCCAGGTAGTTGGGTCGAGACCCAGTACTTC.